Described below is a single T cell receptor (beta chain) sequence and its context. The antigen remains undetermined. This entry belongs to a study of CD8 T cells in ankylosing spondylitis. Whole-study findings and limits: Clones linked to the disease showed a CD8+ phenotype. They occurred at relatively low frequencies in peripheral blood. The authors reported significant enrichment of disease-linked clones in matched ankylosing spondylitis synovial fluid. Blood of patients with ankylosing spondylitis appeared to be characterized by a TCR beta motif of several highly homologous variants.

Quantitative barcoded 5'-RACE was used to prepare TCR beta libraries. TCRdb reanalysed the 5' RACE reads using MiXCR and keeps one entry per CDR3 protein. The table shows about 350,000 distinct CDR3 sequences, with 20% to 25% occurring only once. V was cut by 1 base and J by 6 bases, with 8 bases left in between. The CDR3 has 13 amino acids. The sample was blood, either unsorted or a sorted T cell fraction (not recorded which). The TCR comes from a male donor with ankylosing spondylitis or in good health (not recorded which). J is TRBJ2-3 and V is TRBV12-3 or TRBV12-4; D ambiguous. The CDR3 sequence is CASSLGQADTQYF. CDR3 bases: TGTGCCAGCAGTTTAGGGCAGGCGGATACGCAGTATTTT.